These 28 T cell receptor beta chains were sequenced from one sample in a study of siplizumab effects on memory and regulatory T cells. The method was immunoSEQ multiplex PCR; TCRdb's version includes in-frame clones alone and lacks a portion of them. The table shows roughly 70,000 clones, with about 92% occurring only once. Source material: CD8+ T cells sorted from blood. These TCRs come from a human donor in good health.

The chain employs TRBV27 and TRBJ2-7, with D unclear. V gave up 3 bases and J gave up 4 bases, with 19 bases separating them. Germline assignment: CDR1 MNHEY and CDR2 SMNVEV (reference sequence). The length of the CDR3 is 16 residues. The CDR3 DNA reads TGTGCCAGCAGTTTGATATTGGCGGAGTCGGTGTACGAGCAGTACTTC. Translated, it gives CASSLILAESVYEQYF.

The genes are TRBV5-6 and TRBJ2-7; 8 nucleotides match TRBD1. The CDR3 consists of 16 residues. V lost 4 bases to trimming and J lost 0 bases; unmatched junction nucleotides: 9. The germline CDR1 and CDR2 sequences are SGHDT and YYEEEE. CDR3 nucleotides: TGTGCCAGCAGCCCGGCAGGACAGGGAAGCTCCTACGAGCAGTACTTC. It codes for CASSPAGQGSSYEQYF.

CDR3 protein: CAWSSGTGVEKLFF. Here the CDR3 DNA reads TGTGCCTGGAGTTCCGGGACAGGCGTTGAAAAACTGTTTTTT. The V call is TRBV30, the J call TRBJ1-4; 8 positions agree with TRBD1. V was pared by 2 bases and J by 7 bases, with 6 bases of the junction left unmatched. CDR3 size: 14 residues. Germline V gene data show CDR1 as GTSNPN and CDR2 as SVGIG (reference sequence).

This clone came up a few times. The rearrangement links TRBV27 to TRBJ1-1, with 8 bases lining up with TRBD1. V was clipped by 3 bases and J by 7 bases; unmatched bases: 4. The germline CDR1 and CDR2 sequences are MNHEY and SMNVEV (reference sequence). CDR3 length: 13 residues. The CDR3 loop reads CASSFGQGSEAFF. The CDR3 bases are TGTGCCAGCAGTTTTGGACAGGGAAGTGAAGCTTTCTTT.

The rearrangement links TRBV10-2 to TRBJ1-1; TRBD1 might be the D (5 bases). V was shortened by 8 bases and J by 6 bases, with 13 bases between the two germline ends. Germline V CDR1 and CDR2: WSHSY, SAAADI. This CDR3 comprises 12 residues. In DNA form, the CDR3 reads TGCGCCAGCCAAGGTGGGGCCCCTGAAGCTTTCTTT. This sequence encodes CASQGGAPEAFF.

This clone showed up just a few times. This chain links TRBV9 with TRBJ1-1, with no clear D. Trimming took off 3 bases at V and 5 bases at J, with 11 bases between the two ends. CDR1 and CDR2 (germline): SGDLS, YYNGEE. This CDR3 is built from 13 residues. CDR3 nucleotides: TGTGCCAGCAGCGCCCTACCCGAGACTGAAGCTTTCTTT. Encoded protein: CASSALPETEAFF. Based on the CDR3 plus reference TRBV9 and TRBJ1-1, the full variable domain is DSGVTQTPKHLITATGQRVTLRCSPRSGDLSVYWYQQSLDQGLQFLIQYYNGEERAKGNILERFSAQQFPDLHSELNLSSLELGDSALYFCASSALPETEAFFGQGTRLTVV.

J is TRBJ1-1 and V is TRBV4-1, with a possible D match to TRBD1 (5 bases). Looked up from germline, CDR1 is MGHRA and CDR2 is YSYEKL. The ends were cut back, 2 bases at V and 1 base at J, with 14 bases in the middle. The CDR3 consists of 16 residues. The CDR3 sequence is CASSQSRGQKNTEAFF. In DNA form, the CDR3 reads TGCGCCAGCAGCCAATCTAGGGGTCAGAAGAACACTGAAGCTTTCTTT.

V and J are TRBV11-3 and TRBJ2-3; D is perhaps TRBD1 or TRBD2 (5 bases each). The ends were cut back, 5 bases at V and 4 bases at J, with 13 bases in the middle. The CDR3 is 14 amino acids. CDR1 is SGHNT, CDR2 YENEEA, per germline. CDR3 nucleotides: TGTGCCAGCAGCCCGGGACCGAACTCAGATACGCAGTATTTT. It specifies CASSPGPNSDTQYF.

This clone was recorded only once. The chain recombines TRBV15 with TRBJ1-5, with D uncertain. V lost 4 bases, J lost 3 bases, and 4 bases lay in between. Germline V gives CDR1 LNHNV, CDR2 YYDKDF (reference sequence). The CDR3 extends over 12 amino acids. For the CDR3, the DNA is TGTGCCACCAGCAAGCTCAATCAGCCCCAGCATTTT. This translates into CATSKLNQPQHF.

This chain joins TRBV28 and TRBJ1-1; the D is unclear. Trimming took 4 bases from V and 3 from J, leaving 0 bases between them. Germline CDR1 MDHEN, CDR2 SYDVKM. The CDR3 length is 10 residues. CDR3 sequence: CASSYTEAFF. The CDR3 nucleotides read TGTGCCAGCAGTTACACTGAAGCTTTCTTT. Complete variable domain (other parts from reference TRBV28 and TRBJ1-1): DVKVTQSSRYLVKRTGEKVFLECVQDMDHENMFWYRQDPGLGLRLIYFSYDVKMKEKGDIPEGYSVSREKKERFSLILESASTNQTSMYLCASSYTEAFFGQGTRLTVV.

The chain is built from TRBV11-2 and TRBJ2-2; D is possibly TRBD1 (5 bases). CDR1 SGHAT and CDR2 FQNNGV come from the germline V gene. CDR3 length equals 16 residues. V shed 5 bases and J shed 2 bases, with 15 bases lying between them. CDR3 sequence (DNA): TGTGCCAGCAGCCTACCAAGGGGCCCTAACACCGGGGAGCTGTTTTTT. This gives the protein CASSLPRGPNTGELFF. Using reference TRBV11-2 and TRBJ2-2 for the parts outside the CDR3, the full variable domain is EAGVAQSPRYKIIEKRQSVAFWCNPISGHATLYWYQQILGQGPKLLIQFQNNGVVDDSQLPKDRFSAERLKGVDSTLKIQPAKLEDSAVYLCASSLPRGPNTGELFFGEGSRLTVL.

The genes are TRBV21-1 and TRBJ2-7; the table names TRBD1, a call not compared with the DNA. TRBV21-1 is a known pseudogene. The CDR3 sequence is 12 residues long. CDR3 protein: CATGGTGVEQYF. The DNA of the CDR3 is TGTGCCACCGGGGGGACAGGGGTCGAGCAGTACTTC.

This sequence joins TRBV6-4 and TRBJ2-2; 9 bases align to TRBD1. Looked up from germline, CDR1 is MRHNA and CDR2 is SNTAGT. V shed 0 bases, J shed 5 bases, and the junction held 4 bases outside the gene matches. The CDR3 contains 16 residues. The CDR3 loop reads CASSDSGQGGTGELFF. For the CDR3, the DNA is TGTGCCAGCAGTGACTCGGGACAGGGCGGAACCGGGGAGCTGTTTTTT.

The V and J genes are TRBV30 and TRBJ1-1; D ambiguous. V was pared by 2 bases and J by 1 base, with 8 bases between. Germline CDR1 GTSNPN, CDR2 SVGIG (reference sequence). This CDR3 contains 13 residues. This CDR3 reads CAWSFDGNTEAFF. CDR3 sequence (DNA): TGTGCCTGGAGTTTCGACGGGAACACTGAAGCTTTCTTT.

The rearrangement uses TRBV5-4 and TRBJ2-5; D remains ambiguous. V was cut by 2 bases and J by 2 bases, with 4 bases left in between. Looked up from germline, CDR1 is SGHNT and CDR2 is YYREEE (reference sequence). The length of the CDR3 is 12 residues. Here the CDR3 DNA reads TGTGCCAGCAGCTTATGGCAAGAGACCCAGTACTTC. It translates to CASSLWQETQYF. The whole variable domain, remainder taken from reference TRBV5-4 and TRBJ2-5, is ETGVTQSPTHLIKTRGQQVTLRCSSQSGHNTVSWYQQALGQGPQFIFQYYREEENGRGNFPPRFSGLQFPNYSSELNVNALELDDSALYLCASSLWQETQYFGPGTRLLVL.

In DNA form, the CDR3 reads TGTGCCAGCAGCCAAGAAGGTCCCAGCTCCTACGAGCAGTACTTC. Encoded protein: CASSQEGPSSYEQYF. The V call is TRBV4-2, the J call TRBJ2-7, with no clear D. V dropped 0 bases and J dropped 0 bases, with 9 bases sitting between them. The CDR3 is 15 amino acids. CDR1 and CDR2 (germline): LGHNA, YNFKEQ.

V usage is TRBV4-1 and J usage is TRBJ2-5, with 9 bases lining up with TRBD2. Germline lookup yields CDR1 MGHRA and CDR2 YSYEKL. V was pared by 6 bases and J by 5 bases, with 16 bases of the junction left unmatched. This CDR3 spans 17 amino acids. The CDR3 loop reads CASRNGGGAIRDETQYF. CDR3 DNA sequence: TGCGCCAGCAGGAACGGCGGGGGGGCAATAAGGGATGAGACCCAGTACTTC.

This rearrangement joins TRBV7-8 to TRBJ1-1; D uncertain. The CDR3 has 15 amino acids. CDR1 is SGHVS and CDR2 is FQNEAQ in the germline V gene. V gave up 1 base and J gave up 1 base, with 10 bases separating them. CDR3 region: CASSLDVVGNTEAFF. The CDR3 bases are TGTGCCAGCAGCTTAGATGTGGTGGGGAACACTGAAGCTTTCTTT.

The count of this clone is one. Within the sample, other DNA sequences also encode this same CDR3. The chain has TRBV7-9 and TRBJ2-5, with a possible D match to TRBD2 (6 bases). Germline CDR1 is SEHNR and CDR2 is FQNEAQ (reference sequence). The CDR3 has 14 amino acids. V was shortened by 1 base and J by 3 bases, with 9 bases between the two germline ends. The CDR3 reads CASSLVGGEETQYF. CDR3 in DNA: TGTGCCAGCAGCTTAGTAGGCGGGGAAGAGACCCAGTACTTC.

This clone was observed a single time. This chain links TRBV6-6 with TRBJ2-5; tentatively, D is TRBD1 or TRBD2 (5 bases each). This CDR3 is built from 14 residues. In germline, CDR1 is MNHNY, CDR2 SVGAGI (reference sequence). The ends were cut back, 6 bases at V and 5 bases at J, with 16 bases in the middle. CDR3 region: CASSRYRDGETQYF. CDR3 nucleotide sequence: TGTGCCAGCAGCCGATACCGGGACGGGGAGACCCAGTACTTC.

The rearrangement uses TRBV4-1 and TRBJ2-7; D remains ambiguous. Looked up from germline, CDR1 is MGHRA and CDR2 is YSYEKL. V was shortened by 1 base and J by 3 bases, with 13 bases between the two germline ends. The CDR3 has 15 amino acids. CDR3 in DNA: TGCGCCAGCAGCCAAGGAGCCGAGGACGGCTACGAGCAGTACTTC. Translating it yields CASSQGAEDGYEQYF.

The chain uses TRBV28 and TRBJ1-2; D perhaps matches TRBD1 (6 bases). Germline CDR1 reads MDHEN; CDR2 reads SYDVKM. Trimming took 2 bases from V and 7 from J, leaving 17 bases between them. The CDR3 runs to 15 residues. The CDR3 reads CASSLAGDALGGYTF. DNA of the CDR3: TGTGCCAGCAGTTTAGCAGGGGACGCCCTGGGTGGCTACACCTTC.

This chain links TRBV5-1 with TRBJ1-1, with D unclear. The V gene's germline CDR1 is SGHRS and CDR2 YFSETQ. The V end lost 0 bases, the J end lost 8 bases, and 14 bases lay between the germline ends. The CDR3 loop spans 14 amino acids. Here the CDR3 reads CASSLAELVSEAFF. CDR3 in DNA: TGCGCCAGCAGCTTGGCAGAACTCGTTTCCGAAGCTTTCTTT.

This clone is classed as medium-sized. The same CDR3 arises from other DNA sequences in this sample as well. The chain links TRBV4-3 to TRBJ2-7; 8 bases align to TRBD1. This CDR3 contains 16 residues. V was clipped by 4 bases and J by 5 bases; unmatched bases: 13. The germline V gene has CDR1 LGHNA and CDR2 YSLEER. DNA for the CDR3: TGCGCCAGCAGCCTCGAGGTGGGCAGGGGGCCTGACGAGCAGTACTTC. It codes for CASSLEVGRGPDEQYF.

The chain links TRBV19 to TRBJ1-1; D not resolved. This CDR3 has 13 amino acids. Germline CDR1 reads LNHDA; CDR2 reads SQIVND (reference sequence). V dropped 5 bases and J dropped 5 bases, with 12 bases sitting between them. The CDR3 reads CASSSVSHTEAFF. In DNA, the CDR3 is TGTGCCAGTAGTTCGGTCTCCCATACTGAAGCTTTCTTT. Supplemented by reference TRBV19 and TRBJ1-1, the full variable domain reads DGGITQSPKYLFRKEGQNVTLSCEQNLNHDAMYWYRQDPGQGLRLIYYSQIVNDFQKGDIAEGYSVSREKKESFPLTVTSAQKNPTAFYLCASSSVSHTEAFFGQGTRLTVV.

The chain carries TRBV4-1 and TRBJ1-1; D remains ambiguous. This CDR3 contains 11 residues. Per the germline V gene, CDR1 is MGHRA and CDR2 is YSYEKL. The germline V and J ends were trimmed by 6 bases and 5 bases, with 7 bases remaining between them. CDR3 protein: CASRQETEAFF. The CDR3, as DNA: TGCGCCAGCAGGCAGGAGACTGAAGCTTTCTTT.

J is TRBJ2-5 and V is TRBV28; TRBD2 aligns across 7 bases. Germline V gene sequence: CDR1 MDHEN, CDR2 SYDVKM. The CDR3 covers 13 residues. The V and J ends lost 4 bases and 7 bases, in that order; junction bases with no gene match: 6. This chain's CDR3 is CASSSRGVGTQYF. CDR3 coding DNA: TGTGCCAGCAGTTCTCGGGGGGTTGGGACCCAGTACTTC.

The rearrangement uses TRBV5-1 and TRBJ1-2; 9 positions match TRBD1. V lost 4 bases and J lost 8; bases outside the gene matches: 12. Germline CDR1 SGHRS, CDR2 YFSETQ. The CDR3 spans 15 residues. CDR3 region: CASSTLGGQGEGYTF. The CDR3 nucleotides read TGCGCCAGCAGCACCCTAGGGGGACAGGGTGAGGGCTACACCTTC.